These T cell receptor beta chains were read from a single sample in a study of shared clonotypes between healthy human individuals. Clones were sequenced by immunoSEQ multiplex PCR, and TCRdb holds only the in-frame ones, with some missing. The data contain fewer than 3 million clones, around 93% of them singletons. The sample was naive CD4+ T cells from PBMCs. The receptors stem from a man between 18 and 35 years old in good health. Some clones in this sample may be carry-over from other donors' samples. CDR3s include the opening cysteine and the closing phenylalanine or tryptophan. D genes are given only for firm matches. For some rows the clone size is stated as once, few or many, or as a class when expanded; others skip it.

TGTGCCAGCAGCCCGCGGACTAGCGGGAGGCCCGGCTCCTACGAGCAGTACTTC | CASSPRTSGRPGSYEQYF | TRBV11-2 | TRBD2 | . | TRBJ2-7
TGCGCCAGCAGAGAACCGGGACAGGGCCTCACTGAAGCTTTCTTT | CASREPGQGLTEAFF | TRBV5-1 | TRBD1 | once | TRBJ1-1
TGTGCCAGCAGCTTACTTGTGGGGCGCACACAAGAGACCCAGTACTTC | CASSLLVGRTQETQYF | TRBV7-2 | . | . | TRBJ2-5
TGCGCCAGCAGCCTCGGGACTAGTAACGATGAGCAGTTCTTC | CASSLGTSNDEQFF | TRBV5-1 | TRBD2 | . | TRBJ2-1
TGTGCCAGCAGCGTAAGGGACAATGAGCAGTTCTTC | CASSVRDNEQFF | TRBV9 | . | once | TRBJ2-1
TGTGCCTGGAGCCCTAATCCGGGCAATGAGCAGTTCTTC | CAWSPNPGNEQFF | TRBV30 | . | . | TRBJ2-1
TGCGCCAGCAGCTTATTGGACAGGATGGCCCAGTACTTC | CASSLLDRMAQYF | TRBV5-1 | TRBD1 | . | TRBJ2-5
TGTGCCAGCAGCCGGACTAGCGGGCCCTACAATGAGCAGTTCTTC | CASSRTSGPYNEQFF | TRBV7-2 | TRBD2 | . | TRBJ2-1
TGCAGTGCCCAACAGGGGGATGAGCAGTTCTTC | CSAQQGDEQFF | TRBV20-1 | TRBD1 | . | TRBJ2-1
TGCGCCAGCAGTGAGACCTGGACAGAAAACAATGAGCAGTTCTTC | CASSETWTENNEQFF | TRBV10-1 | . | . | TRBJ2-1
TGCAGCGTTACGGACGCTAGCGGAGCAGATACGCAGTATTTT | CSVTDASGADTQYF | TRBV29-1 | TRBD2 | once | TRBJ2-3
TGTGCCAGCAGCTTAGCGAAACAGGGAGGGACAGAGACCCAGTACTTC | CASSLAKQGGTETQYF | TRBV11-2 | . | . | TRBJ2-5
TGTGCCTGGCCCGGACAGGGGGGTACTGAAGCTTTCTTT | CAWPGQGGTEAFF | TRBV30 | TRBD1 | . | TRBJ1-1
TGTGCCAGCAGCCTAGGGGAGGTTCTCGAGCAGTACTTC | CASSLGEVLEQYF | TRBV14 | . | . | TRBJ2-7
TGTGCTAGTGGTTTGGCCGGGACAGAAGCTTTCTTT | CASGLAGTEAFF | TRBV12-5 | . | . | TRBJ1-1
TGTGCCAGCACCCCGCGGCGAAGGAGTCTTAACAGGGTGGAAGAGACCCAGTACTTC | CASTPRRRSLNRVEETQYF | TRBV21-1 | . | once | TRBJ2-5
TGTGCCAGCAGCTCCTATATACAGGGGAACACTGAAGCTTTCTTT | CASSSYIQGNTEAFF | TRBV5-4 | . | . | TRBJ1-1
TGTGCCAGCAGCTTAGAGGCAATGAGTCGGCTGGGTGAGCAGTTCTTC | CASSLEAMSRLGEQFF | TRBV7-8 | . | . | TRBJ2-1
TGTGCCAGCAGCGTGACCCGTGTTGGGGAGCAGTACTTC | CASSVTRVGEQYF | TRBV9 | . | . | TRBJ2-7
TGTGCCAGCAGCCCGACGTACGAGCAGTACTTC | CASSPTYEQYF | TRBV2 | . | . | TRBJ2-7
TGCGCCAGCAGCTTGGGGGCACCCGGGGGGGAGACCCAGTACTTC | CASSLGAPGGETQYF | TRBV5-1 | TRBD2 | . | TRBJ2-5
TGTGCCAGCAGCTTATACAGGAGCACAGATACGCAGTATTTT | CASSLYRSTDTQYF | TRBV7-9 | . | . | TRBJ2-3
TGTGCCAGCAGCCAGACTAGCGGGACGCAAAACTACGAGCAGTACTTC | CASSQTSGTQNYEQYF | TRBV4-2 | TRBD2 | . | TRBJ2-7
TGCAGTGCTAGTTCCGAAACCCAGTACTTC | CSASSETQYF | TRBV20-1 | . | . | TRBJ2-5
TGCGCCAGCAGGCCAAGGACAGGGGGGGACACTGAAGCTTTCTTT | CASRPRTGGDTEAFF | TRBV5-1 | TRBD1 | . | TRBJ1-1
TGTGCCAGCAGCGCACTGCAGGGCGCAACTAATGAAAAACTGTTTTTT | CASSALQGATNEKLFF | TRBV7-9 | . | few | TRBJ1-4
TGTGCCAGCAGCCAGGGACAGGGGGCGCCGAACACCGGGGAGCTGTTTTTT | CASSQGQGAPNTGELFF | TRBV5-4 | TRBD1 | . | TRBJ2-2
TGTGCCAGCAGCTTAGAGCCCGGGGGCGAGCAGTACTTC | CASSLEPGGEQYF | TRBV7-2 | . | once | TRBJ2-7
TGTGCCAGCAGCGCCTTTGGACAGGTGAACACTGAAGCTTTCTTT | CASSAFGQVNTEAFF | TRBV9 | TRBD1 | . | TRBJ1-1
TGTGCCAGCAGCCCCCCGGGACCCTCTGGAAACACCATATATTTT | CASSPPGPSGNTIYF | TRBV9 | . | once | TRBJ1-3
TGCGCCAGCAGCCAATATTATGGGGCAAGCTCCTACAATGAGCAGTTCTTC | CASSQYYGASSYNEQFF | TRBV4-1 | . | . | TRBJ2-1
TGCAGCGTTGGCCCCACAGGGGATGAGCAGTTCTTC | CSVGPTGDEQFF | TRBV29-1 | TRBD1 | . | TRBJ2-1
TGTGCCAGCTCACCACCGGGGATGTACGAGCAGTACTTC | CASSPPGMYEQYF | TRBV18 | . | once | TRBJ2-7
TGTGCCAGTAGTATAGTGGGGGGACCCTACGAGCAGTACTTC | CASSIVGGPYEQYF | TRBV19 | . | . | TRBJ2-7
TGTGCCAGCAGTCGGACAGGGGATGGCTACACCTTC | CASSRTGDGYTF | TRBV27 | TRBD1 | . | TRBJ1-2
TGCAGCGCAACGACTAGCGGGAATGAGCAGTTCTTC | CSATTSGNEQFF | TRBV29-1 | TRBD2 | . | TRBJ2-1
TGTGCCAGCAGTGAATGTCGGGGGGCGATGGAGTTCTTC | CASSECRGAMEFF | TRBV2 | . | . | TRBJ2-1
TGTGCCAGCAGCTTAGACTCCACAGGGAGAGAGACCCAGTACTTC | CASSLDSTGRETQYF | TRBV7-3 | . | once | TRBJ2-5
TGTGCCAGCAGCGTGTCGGGACAGACCACGACCTATTTTCCCTACGAGCAGTACTTC | CASSVSGQTTTYFPYEQYF | TRBV27 | TRBD1 | . | TRBJ2-7